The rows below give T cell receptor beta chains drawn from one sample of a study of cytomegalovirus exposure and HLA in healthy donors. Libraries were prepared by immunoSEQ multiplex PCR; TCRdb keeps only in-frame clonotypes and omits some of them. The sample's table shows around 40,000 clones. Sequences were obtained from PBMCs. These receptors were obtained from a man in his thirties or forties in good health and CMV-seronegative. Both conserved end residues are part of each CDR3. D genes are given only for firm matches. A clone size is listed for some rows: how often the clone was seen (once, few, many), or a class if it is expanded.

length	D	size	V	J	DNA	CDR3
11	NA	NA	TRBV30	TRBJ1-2	TGTGCCTTTACAGGGATGGGGGGCTACACCTTC	CAFTGMGGYTF
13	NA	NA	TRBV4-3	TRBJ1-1	TGCGCCAGCAGCCATGGAGAAAACACTGAAGCTTTCTTT	CASSHGENTEAFF
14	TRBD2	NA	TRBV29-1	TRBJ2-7	TGCAGCGTTGAAGTTGGCGGGGGGAGGCACGAGCAGTACTTC	CSVEVGGGRHEQYF
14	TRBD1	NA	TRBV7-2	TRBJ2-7	TGTGCCAGCAGCTTACGTACAGGGGAAGGGGAGCAGTACTTC	CASSLRTGEGEQYF
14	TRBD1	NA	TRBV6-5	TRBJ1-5	TGTGCCAGCGCTTACAGGGGGACGGGTCAGCCCCAGCATTTT	CASAYRGTGQPQHF
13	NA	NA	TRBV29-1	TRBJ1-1	TGCAGCGTGTCATACAGGACGAACACTGAAGCTTTCTTT	CSVSYRTNTEAFF
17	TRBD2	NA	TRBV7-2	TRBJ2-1	TGTGCCAGCATCTTACGAGCGGGAGGGCCGGGGAACAATGAGCAGTTCTTC	CASILRAGGPGNNEQFF
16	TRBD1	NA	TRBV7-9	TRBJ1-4	TGTGCCAGCAGCTTATCAGGGGGAATGACTAATGAAAAACTGTTTTTT	CASSLSGGMTNEKLFF
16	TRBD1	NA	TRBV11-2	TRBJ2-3	TGTGCCAGCAGCTCAGGGACAGGGTCTAGCACAGATACGCAGTATTTT	CASSSGTGSSTDTQYF
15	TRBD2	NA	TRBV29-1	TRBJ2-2	TGCAGCGTTGAAGGTCTAGCGGGGGGCACCGGGGAGCTGTTTTTT	CSVEGLAGGTGELFF
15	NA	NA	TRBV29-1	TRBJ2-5	TGCAGCGTTCTTCAGCTGATGGAGCCATGGGAGACCCAGTACTTC	CSVLQLMEPWETQYF
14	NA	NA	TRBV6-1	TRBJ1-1	TGTGCCAGCAGTGAAAACACTGGAGCGGACGAAGCTTTCTTT	CASSENTGADEAFF
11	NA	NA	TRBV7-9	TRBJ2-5	TGTGCCAGCGGATTTGGAGGGGCCCAGTACTTC	CASGFGGAQYF
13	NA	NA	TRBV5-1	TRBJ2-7	TGCGCCAGCAGCTTGGTAGTGTCCTACGAGCAGTACTTC	CASSLVVSYEQYF
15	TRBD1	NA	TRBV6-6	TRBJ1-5	TGTGCCAGCAGTCGACCGACAGGGAGCAATCAGCCCCAGCATTTT	CASSRPTGSNQPQHF
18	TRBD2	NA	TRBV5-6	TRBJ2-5	TGTGCCAGCAGCTGGGCCGTCCTGAGTAGCGGGGGCCAAGAGACCCAGTACTTC	CASSWAVLSSGGQETQYF
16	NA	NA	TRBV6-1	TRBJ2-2	TGTGCCAGCAGTGAACTTCAGGGTCCGAACACCGGGGAGCTGTTTTTT	CASSELQGPNTGELFF
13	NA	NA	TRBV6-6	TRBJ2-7	TGTGCCAGCAGTTACCAGCTAGCGCACGAGCAGTACTTC	CASSYQLAHEQYF
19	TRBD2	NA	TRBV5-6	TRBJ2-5	TGTGCCAGCAGCTCGCTGTTAGGGACTAGCGGGAGGTACGAAGAGACCCAGTACTTC	CASSSLLGTSGRYEETQYF
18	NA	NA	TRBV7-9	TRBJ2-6	TGTGCCAGCAGCTTAGGGGCCACAGGTTTCAGTGGGGCCAACGTCCTGACTTTC	CASSLGATGFSGANVLTF
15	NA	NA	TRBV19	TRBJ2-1	TGTGCCAGTAGCCCCATCGGGACTCTGTACAATGAGCAGTTCTTC	CASSPIGTLYNEQFF
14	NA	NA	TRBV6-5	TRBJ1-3	TGTGCCAGCAGAGAAATCGGTACTGGAAACACCATATATTTT	CASREIGTGNTIYF
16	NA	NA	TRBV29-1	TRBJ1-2	TGCAGCGTTGAACCTTTCCAGGGTGGGGGGAACTATGGCTACACCTTC	CSVEPFQGGGNYGYTF
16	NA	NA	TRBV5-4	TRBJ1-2	TGTGCCAGCACGAGTGCAGAGGACACAATGTACTATGGCTACACCTTC	CASTSAEDTMYYGYTF
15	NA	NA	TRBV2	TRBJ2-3	TGTGCCAGCAGTGACAGGGTGGTCTCCTCAGATACGCAGTATTTT	CASSDRVVSSDTQYF
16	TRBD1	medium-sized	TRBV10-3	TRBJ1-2	TGTGCCATCAGTGTGGAGGGGGCGCATACCACCTATGGCTACACCTTC	CAISVEGAHTTYGYTF
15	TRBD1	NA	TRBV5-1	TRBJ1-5	TGCGCCAGCAGCGAAACAGGGGGACCAAATCAGCCCCAGCATTTT	CASSETGGPNQPQHF
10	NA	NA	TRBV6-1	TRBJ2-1	TGTGCCAGCAGTGAGCGGGACCAGTTCTTC	CASSERDQFF
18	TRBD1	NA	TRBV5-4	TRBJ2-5	TGTGCCAGCTTGCCAGGTCGACAGGGTAAAGTAGGGCCAGAGACCCAGTACTTC	CASLPGRQGKVGPETQYF
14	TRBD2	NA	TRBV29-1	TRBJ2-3	TGCAGCGGCAATAGCGGGAGACTGGTAGATAAGCAGTATTTT	CSGNSGRLVDKQYF
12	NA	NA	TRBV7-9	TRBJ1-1	TGTGCCAGCAGCGAAGGAGCCCGTGAAGCTTTCTTT	CASSEGAREAFF
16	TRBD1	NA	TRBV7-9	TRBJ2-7	TGTGCCAGCAGCTCCAACCTACAGGGGTCCGCCTACGAGCAGTACTTC	CASSSNLQGSAYEQYF
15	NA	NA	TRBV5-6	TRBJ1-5	TGTGCCAGCAGCTTGGGCGGTCGCTTCAATCAGCCCCAGCATTTT	CASSLGGRFNQPQHF
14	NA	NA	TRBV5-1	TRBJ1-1	TGCGCCAGCAGCTTATTTGGCCCTCACACTGAAGCTTTCTTT	CASSLFGPHTEAFF
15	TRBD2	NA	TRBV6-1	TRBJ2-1	TGTGCCAGCAGTGAGACTAGCGGGAGCTACAATGAGCAGTTCTTC	CASSETSGSYNEQFF
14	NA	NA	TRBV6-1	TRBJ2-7	TGTGCCAGCAGCATGACAGGACCGGCCTACGAGCAGTACTTC	CASSMTGPAYEQYF
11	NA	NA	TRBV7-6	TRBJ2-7	TGTGCCAGCAGTGCCTTCGGCGAGCAGTACTTC	CASSAFGEQYF
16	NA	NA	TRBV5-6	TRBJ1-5	TGTGCCAGCAGCTTGGCCGGGAGAGGTACGCGTCAGCCCCAGCATTTT	CASSLAGRGTRQPQHF
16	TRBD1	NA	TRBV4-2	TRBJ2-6	TGTGCCAGCAGCCAGGACAGGGGGTTTGGGGCCAACGTCCTGACTTTC	CASSQDRGFGANVLTF
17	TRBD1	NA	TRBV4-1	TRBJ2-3	TGCGCCAGCAGCCAAACAGGGGCACCAGGAAGCACAGATACGCAGTATTTT	CASSQTGAPGSTDTQYF
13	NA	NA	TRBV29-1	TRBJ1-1	TGCAGCGTATTAGGACAACTGAACACTGAAGCTTTCTTT	CSVLGQLNTEAFF
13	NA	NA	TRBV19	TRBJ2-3	TGTGCCAGTACCGTGGGGAGAACAGATACGCAGTATTTT	CASTVGRTDTQYF
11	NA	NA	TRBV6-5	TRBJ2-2	TGTGCCAGCGGAGGGACCGGGGAGCTGTTTTTT	CASGGTGELFF
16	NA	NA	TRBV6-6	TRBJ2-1	TGTGCCAGCAGTTACTCCGGAAGGGGTCGTTCGGGTGAGCAGTTCTTC	CASSYSGRGRSGEQFF
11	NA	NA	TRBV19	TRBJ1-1	TGTGCCACCGGACGGGGTCCTGAAGCTTTCTTT	CATGRGPEAFF
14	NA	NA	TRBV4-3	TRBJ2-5	TGCGCCAGCAGCTCTGGGAGCGGAGGGGAGACCCAGTACTTC	CASSSGSGGETQYF
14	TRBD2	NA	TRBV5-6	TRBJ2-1	TGTGCCAGCAGCTCGGGACTAGATTACAATGAGCAGTTCTTC	CASSSGLDYNEQFF
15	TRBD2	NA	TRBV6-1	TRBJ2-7	TGTGCCAGCAGTGAATCTAGCGGGGGGGCCTACGAGCAGTACTTC	CASSESSGGAYEQYF
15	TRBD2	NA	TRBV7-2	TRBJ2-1	TGTGCCAGCAGCTTAGTAGCGGGGGGGCTCGATGAGCAGTTCTTC	CASSLVAGGLDEQFF
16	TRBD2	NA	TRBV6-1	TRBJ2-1	TGTGCCAGCAGCGAATCCTCGGGACTAGAATACAATGAGCAGTTCTTC	CASSESSGLEYNEQFF
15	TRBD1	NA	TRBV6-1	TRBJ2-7	TGTGCCAGCAGTGAAGCGCTACAGGGGTCCTACGAGCAGTACTTC	CASSEALQGSYEQYF